The 9 T cell receptor beta chains below all came from one sample that was sequenced in a study of cytomegalovirus exposure and HLA in healthy donors. PCR was performed using 60 Vbeta and 13 Jbeta primers. The protocol was immunoSEQ multiplex PCR, while the TCRdb copy is restricted to in-frame clones and leaves out a portion. The top ten clones hold about 1.5% of a sample with 130,000 or so clones, around four fifths of them seen once. Sequenced sample: PBMCs. These receptors all stem from a man in his forties in good health and CMV-seronegative.

This clone was observed once. J is TRBJ2-7 and V is TRBV27, with D perhaps matching TRBD2 (5 bases). CDR3 length: 13 residues. CDR1 and CDR2 from the germline V gene are MNHEY and SMNVEV (reference sequence). V was clipped by 5 bases and J by 3 bases, with 11 bases between them. The CDR3 loop is CASSGSAGYEQYF. CDR3 nucleotides: TGTGCCAGCAGTGGATCTGCGGGCTACGAGCAGTACTTC.

The CDR3 DNA reads as TGCGCCAGCAGCCAAGATGGGTCGACTAGCGGGATACGGAATGAGCAGTTCTTC. It is translated as CASSQDGSTSGIRNEQFF. This chain uses TRBV4-3 with TRBJ2-1; 11 nucleotides match TRBD2. V gave up 0 bases and J gave up 7 bases; unmatched junction bases: 11. Germline V gene lookup returns CDR1 LGHNA and CDR2 YSLEER. The CDR3 has 18 residues.

This clone was detected a few times. The chain joins TRBV19 to TRBJ1-1, with D possibly being TRBD1 (6 bases). The V end lost 3 bases, the J end lost 1 base, and 9 bases lay between the germline ends. The germline gives CDR1 LNHDA, CDR2 SQIVND (reference sequence). The CDR3 totals 14 residues. This chain's CDR3 is CASSIGQKNTEAFF. The CDR3 nucleotides are TGTGCCAGTAGTATTGGACAGAAGAACACTGAAGCTTTCTTT.

The rearrangement joins TRBV11-3 to TRBJ1-3, with a possible D match to TRBD1 (6 bases). This CDR3 region has 16 residues. V dropped 1 base and J dropped 4 bases, with 14 bases sitting between them. Germline lookup yields CDR1 SGHNT and CDR2 YENEEA. The DNA of the CDR3 is TGTGCCAGCAGCTTAGTCAACAGGGTGAGAGGAAACACCATATATTTT. Protein: CASSLVNRVRGNTIYF. Full variable domain (remainder filled in from reference TRBV11-3 and TRBJ1-3): EAGVVQSPRYKIIEKKQPVAFWCNPISGHNTLYWYLQNLGQGPELLIRYENEEAVDDSQLPKDRFSAERLKGVDSTLKIQPAELGDSAVYLCASSLVNRVRGNTIYFGEGSWLTVV.

The CDR3 loop is CASRYGTGDNEQFF. DNA for the CDR3: TGCGCCAGCAGATATGGGACAGGAGACAATGAGCAGTTCTTC. The V and J genes are TRBV5-1 and TRBJ2-1; 8 positions match TRBD1. The J segment lost 5 bases and the V segment lost 5 bases, leaving 6 bases of the junction unmatched. In germline, CDR1 is SGHRS, CDR2 YFSETQ. CDR3 size: 14 residues.

The chain joins TRBV11-1 to TRBJ2-1; 10 positions agree with TRBD2. Trimming cost V 5 bases and J 9 bases; bases outside gene matches: 7. The CDR3 totals 14 residues. Germline assignment: CDR1 SGHAT and CDR2 FQDESV (reference sequence). CDR3 DNA: TGTGCCAGCAGCACCAGCGGGGGGGCCACTGAGCAGTTCTTC. It encodes CASSTSGGATEQFF.

The V and J genes are TRBV7-9 and TRBJ1-1, with D perhaps TRBD1 (6 bases). V lost 5 bases and J 5 bases, leaving 15 bases between the germline ends. The CDR3 contains 14 residues. Germline CDR1 and CDR2: SEHNR and FQNEAQ (reference sequence). CDR3 protein: CASSATGKATEAFF. CDR3 nucleotide sequence: TGTGCCAGCAGCGCAACAGGGAAGGCTACTGAAGCTTTCTTT.

In its sample, this clone was seen once. CDR3 in amino acids: CASSAGNEQFF. The DNA of the CDR3 is TGTGCCAGTAGCGCCGGGAATGAGCAGTTCTTC. V and J are TRBV19 and TRBJ2-1, with D hard to call. Germline V CDR1 and CDR2: LNHDA, SQIVND (reference sequence). V lost 6 bases to trimming and J lost 7 bases, with 7 bases between them. This CDR3 region has 11 residues.

V is TRBV19 and J is TRBJ2-7; D possibly corresponds to TRBD2 (5 bases). This CDR3 region has 14 residues. Germline lookup yields CDR1 LNHDA and CDR2 SQIVND (reference sequence). Trimming stripped 3 bases from V and 3 bases from J, with 12 bases between. In DNA form, the CDR3 reads TGTGCCAGTAGTATGGGCGGGCCTGACTACGAGCAGTACTTC. Its translation is CASSMGGPDYEQYF.